A single T cell receptor beta chain is shown here with its context. Antigen specificity is unknown. The data are from a study of cytomegalovirus exposure and HLA in healthy donors. Whole-study results and caveats: Reportedly, HLA-A and HLA-B alleles of most subjects were accurately predicted from TCR beta. An analysis done earlier found most TCR beta V segments productive about 90% or about 30% of the time.

13 Jbeta primers and 60 Vbeta primers were used for the PCR. Libraries were prepared by immunoSEQ multiplex PCR; TCRdb keeps only in-frame clonotypes and omits some of them. The table includes 60,000 to 70,000 clones, about 80% detected once. The CDR3 has 14 amino acids. Trimming cost V 3 bases and J 4 bases, with 14 bases left between them. Looked up from germline, CDR1 is SGHRS and CDR2 is YFSETQ. Sequenced input: PBMCs. This sequence joins TRBV5-1 and TRBJ2-7; D uncertain. This receptor was taken from a woman aged 25 to 45 in good health and CMV-seronegative. As DNA, the CDR3 is TGCGCCAGCAGCTCCGATCCGACAAGATACGAGCAGTACTTC. It specifies CASSSDPTRYEQYF.